The next 24 T cell receptor beta chains were all read from a single sample in a study of T cells expressing NK-cell markers. From the 5' RACE reads, TCRdb lists one entry per CDR3 protein and no DNA. In total, the table holds under 200,000 distinct CDR3 sequences. Sample: blood T cells: a sorted CD56 or NKG2C T cell subset, CD4+ or CD8+ T cells, or bulk PBMC T cells (not recorded which). Receptors originate from a woman aged 18-70 years in good health.

The CDR3 sequence: CASSLTDYNEQFF. J is TRBJ2-1 and V is TRBV7-3. The CDR3 has 13 amino acids. Germline loops: CDR1 SGHTA, CDR2 FQGTGA.

The J gene is TRBJ2-7, the V gene TRBV29-1. Germline CDR1 and CDR2: SQVTM and ANQGSEA. CDR3 size: 12 residues. The CDR3 protein is CSVGLASYEQYF.

The gene calls are TRBV5-1 and TRBJ2-7; as DNA is missing, the TRBD1 call by TCRdb cannot be tested. CDR1 and CDR2 from the germline V gene are SGHRS and YFSETQ. CDR3 length equals 14 residues. CDR3 loop: CASSLTQGSYEQYF.

The J gene is TRBJ2-1, the V gene TRBV27; TCRdb calls TRBD1, which cannot be checked without DNA. The CDR3 consists of 14 residues. The germline CDR1 and CDR2 sequences are MNHEY and SMNVEV (reference sequence). This chain's CDR3 is CASSRVDRETEQFF.

This chain connects TRBV5-1 to TRBJ2-7. The CDR3 is 12 residues long. Germline CDR1 and CDR2: SGHRS and YFSETQ. The CDR3 loop is CASSSERYEQYF.

The genes are TRBV28 and TRBJ1-3; TCRdb calls TRBD1, which cannot be checked without DNA. Germline lookup yields CDR1 MDHEN and CDR2 SYDVKM. The CDR3 is 16 amino acids. This CDR3 is CASNSPGGAGGNTIYF.

The V gene is TRBV3-1, the J gene TRBJ1-2; TCRdb gives TRBD1 as the D gene, but with no DNA this cannot be confirmed. Germline V gene sequence: CDR1 LGHDT, CDR2 YNNKEL (reference sequence). The CDR3 is 14 amino acids. CDR3 residues: CASSPLAGLDGYTF.

The rearrangement joins TRBV6-8 to TRBJ2-7; the D gene TCRdb calls, TRBD2, cannot be checked with no DNA. Germline V gives CDR1 MNHGY, CDR2 SAAAGT. The CDR3 length is 13 residues. This CDR3 is CASSYKGTHEQYF.

V and J are TRBV21-1 and TRBJ1-2; the TRBD1 assignment by TCRdb is unverifiable without DNA. TRBV21-1 is flagged as a pseudogene. This CDR3 region has 16 residues. The CDR3 is CASSSLKGGHYYGYTF.

The chain links TRBV6-2 or TRBV6-3 to TRBJ2-5; TCRdb gives TRBD2 as the D gene, but with no DNA this cannot be confirmed. This CDR3 contains 16 residues. The germline gives CDR1 MNHEY, CDR2 SVGEGT. CDR3 residues: CASSYLSGEYQETQYF.

V is TRBV5-6 and J is TRBJ1-3. The CDR3 totals 15 residues. CDR1 and CDR2 (germline): SGHDT, YYEEEE. The CDR3 sequence: CASSLTQGPGNTIYF.

This chain's CDR3 is CSARGDRAYGQYF. The V call is TRBV20-1, the J call TRBJ2-7; TCRdb's assignment of TRBD1 cannot be checked, as there is no DNA. The CDR3 covers 13 residues. Germline CDR1 reads DFQATT; CDR2 reads SNEGSKA (reference sequence).

The chain's CDR3 is CASSPLRDRVNEQFF. V and J are TRBV3-1 and TRBJ2-1; TCRdb picks TRBD1, but there is no DNA to check that call. CDR1 is LGHDT and CDR2 is YNNKEL in the germline V gene (reference sequence). The CDR3 covers 15 residues.

The J gene is TRBJ1-1, the V gene TRBV5-1. The CDR3 spans 14 residues. CDR1 is SGHRS and CDR2 is YFSETQ in the germline V gene. The CDR3: CASSFAGLNTEVFF.

This sequence joins TRBV3-1 and TRBJ1-2; TCRdb picks TRBD1, but there is no DNA to check that call. There are 16 residues in the CDR3. Germline V gives CDR1 LGHDT, CDR2 YNNKEL (reference sequence). The CDR3: CASSQVAGQGNYGYTF. The complete variable domain, with remaining parts taken from reference TRBV3-1 and TRBJ1-2, reads DTAVSQTPKYLVTQMGNDKSIKCEQNLGHDTMYWYKQDSKKFLKIMFSYNNKELIINETVPNRFSPKSPDKAHLNLHINSLELGDSAVYFCASSQVAGQGNYGYTFGSGTRLTVV.

This CDR3 is CSGRGGQEKLFF. The V and J genes are TRBV20-1 and TRBJ1-4; TCRdb calls TRBD1, which cannot be checked without DNA. CDR1 is DFQATT and CDR2 is SNEGSKA in the germline V gene (reference sequence). The CDR3 loop spans 12 amino acids.

The rearrangement links TRBV5-6 to TRBJ2-1; TCRdb designates TRBD1, a call that cannot be tested without DNA. The CDR3 covers 16 residues. Germline values: CDR1 SGHDT, CDR2 YYEEEE. The CDR3 reads CASSLADRGYSPEQFF.

The chain recombines TRBV5-1 with TRBJ1-6. The CDR3 contains 14 residues. Germline CDR1 and CDR2: SGHRS and YFSETQ. CDR3: CASSPDKLNLPLHF.

The chain recombines TRBV29-1 with TRBJ2-2; the D call of TRBD2 rests on TCRdb alone, since no DNA is present to check it. CDR1 is SQVTM, CDR2 ANQGSEA, per germline. The CDR3 has 14 residues. This CDR3 is CSVYSQTNTGELFF.

V and J are TRBV9 and TRBJ1-4. Germline loops: CDR1 SGDLS, CDR2 YYNGEE. The CDR3 extends over 14 amino acids. CDR3 protein: CASSVSPTNEKLFF. Combining the CDR3 with reference TRBV9 and TRBJ1-4 gives the whole variable domain DSGVTQTPKHLITATGQRVTLRCSPRSGDLSVYWYQQSLDQGLQFLIQYYNGEERAKGNILERFSAQQFPDLHSELNLSSLELGDSALYFCASSVSPTNEKLFFGSGTQLSVL.

The chain uses TRBV29-1 and TRBJ1-1. CDR3 length: 13 amino acids. Germline loops: CDR1 SQVTM, CDR2 ANQGSEA. The CDR3 region is CSVSEVMNTEAFF.

The chain is built from TRBV18 and TRBJ1-2. This CDR3 is 13 amino acids long. CDR1 and CDR2 from the germline V gene are KGHSH and LQKENI. The CDR3 region is CASSPQRDYGYTF.

The chain recombines TRBV27 with TRBJ2-1; TCRdb's D call, TRBD2, is unchecked because there is no DNA. In germline, CDR1 is MNHEY, CDR2 SMNVEV (reference sequence). The length of the CDR3 is 16 residues. CDR3 residues: CASSTRLAGTYNEQFF.

This chain links TRBV5-1 with TRBJ2-7; TCRdb reports TRBD2, a call that lacks DNA to check it against. This CDR3 contains 16 residues. Germline V gene sequence: CDR1 SGHRS, CDR2 YFSETQ. The CDR3 region is CASSLGGDTSPNEQYF. The full variable domain, rest sourced from reference TRBV5-1 and TRBJ2-7, is KAGVTQTPRYLIKTRGQQVTLSCSPISGHRSVSWYQQTPGQGLQFLFEYFSETQRNKGNFPGRFSGRQFSNSRSEMNVSTLELGDSALYLCASSLGGDTSPNEQYFGPGTRLTVT.